This T cell receptor (beta chain) came from a study of blood T cell repertoires in COVID-19. Across the study: The cDNA or gDNA used as material had been derived from T cells, B-cell-depleted T cells, or PBMCs.

CDR1 and CDR2 from the germline V gene are MGHDK and SYGVNS. V lost 4 bases to trimming and J lost 7 bases, with 16 bases between them. The CDR3 is 15 residues long. The data were produced by immunoSEQ multiplex PCR, yet TCRdb's version contains in-frame clones alone and is incomplete. The table records 85,000 to 120,000 clones, 84% of them present only once. The source of this sequence is a man in his forties or fifties with active or convalescent COVID-19. The chain is built from TRBV25-1 and TRBJ1-4; TRBD1 is a possible D gene (5 bases). Specimen: peripheral blood. The CDR3 DNA follows: TGTGCCAGCAGTGCCATGGGGGGGTTAGGTGAAAAACTGTTTTTT. Protein: CASSAMGGLGEKLFF.